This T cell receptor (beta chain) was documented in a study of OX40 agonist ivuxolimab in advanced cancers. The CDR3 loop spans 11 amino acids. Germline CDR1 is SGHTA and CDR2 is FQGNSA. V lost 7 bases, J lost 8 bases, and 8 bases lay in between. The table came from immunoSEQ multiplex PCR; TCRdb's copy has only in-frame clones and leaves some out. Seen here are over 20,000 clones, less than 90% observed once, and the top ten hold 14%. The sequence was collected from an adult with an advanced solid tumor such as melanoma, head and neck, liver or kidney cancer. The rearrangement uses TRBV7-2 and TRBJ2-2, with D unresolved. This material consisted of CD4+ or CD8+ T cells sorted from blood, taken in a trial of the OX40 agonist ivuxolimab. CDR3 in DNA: TGTGCCAGCAAGCCCAGGGGGGAGCTGTTTTTT. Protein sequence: CASKPRGELFF.